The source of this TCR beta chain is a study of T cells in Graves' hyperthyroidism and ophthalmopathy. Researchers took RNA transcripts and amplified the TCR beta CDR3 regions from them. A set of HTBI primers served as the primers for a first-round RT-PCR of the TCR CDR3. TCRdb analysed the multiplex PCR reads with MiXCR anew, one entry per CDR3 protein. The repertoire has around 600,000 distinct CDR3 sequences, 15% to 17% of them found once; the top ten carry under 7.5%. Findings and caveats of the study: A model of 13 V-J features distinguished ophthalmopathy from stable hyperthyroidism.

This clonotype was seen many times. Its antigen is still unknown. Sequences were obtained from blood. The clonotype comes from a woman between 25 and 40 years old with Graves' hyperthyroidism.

The CDR3, as DNA: TGCGCCAGCAGTGGGGGCAGCTTGAACACTGAAGCTTTCTTT. This encodes CASSGGSLNTEAFF. This chain links TRBV5-1 with TRBJ1-1; D possibly corresponds to TRBD1 (6 bases). Germline CDR1 is SGHRS and CDR2 is YFSETQ. V was clipped by 5 bases and J by 0 bases, with 11 bases between them. The length of the CDR3 is 14 residues.